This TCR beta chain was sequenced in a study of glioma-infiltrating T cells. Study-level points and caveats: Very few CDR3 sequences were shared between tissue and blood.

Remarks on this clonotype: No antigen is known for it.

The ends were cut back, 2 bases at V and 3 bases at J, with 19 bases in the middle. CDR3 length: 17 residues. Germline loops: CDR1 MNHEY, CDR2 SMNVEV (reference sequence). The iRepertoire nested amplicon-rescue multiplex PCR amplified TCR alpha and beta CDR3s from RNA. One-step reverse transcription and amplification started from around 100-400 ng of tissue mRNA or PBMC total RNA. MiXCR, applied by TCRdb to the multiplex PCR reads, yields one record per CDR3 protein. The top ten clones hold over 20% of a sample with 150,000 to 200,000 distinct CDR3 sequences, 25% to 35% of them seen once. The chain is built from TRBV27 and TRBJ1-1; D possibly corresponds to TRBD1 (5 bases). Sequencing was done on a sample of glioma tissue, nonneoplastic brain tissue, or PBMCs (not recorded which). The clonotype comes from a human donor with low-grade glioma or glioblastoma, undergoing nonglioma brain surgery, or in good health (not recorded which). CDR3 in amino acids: CASSLTPGGAGYTEAFF. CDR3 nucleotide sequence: TGTGCCAGCAGTTTAACTCCAGGAGGGGCAGGGTACACTGAAGCTTTCTTT.